The clone carrying this T cell receptor beta chain occurred once. This sample is drawn from a study of blood T cell repertoires in COVID-19. On the study more broadly: Researchers got acute and convalescent COVID-19 samples from the United States, Italy and Spain. Sources were T cells, B-cell-depleted T cells, or PBMCs; the material itself was cDNA or gDNA.

V gave up 3 bases and J gave up 2 bases, with 8 bases separating them. This CDR3 has 13 amino acids. In the original analysis: Amplification of reference gene primers provided the estimated nucleated cell counts. Profiling relied on immunoSEQ multiplex PCR, and the TCRdb table lists in-frame clones only, not all of them. The DNA gave D and trimming, while V, J and clone size come from that table. Of around 200,000 clones in the sample, around 90% were seen once. Sequencing was carried out using peripheral blood. The chain recombines TRBV12-3 or TRBV12-4 with TRBJ2-7; no clear D. This receptor was obtained from a man aged 35-49 years with acute or convalescent COVID-19. The CDR3 loop reads CASSLGKTYEQYF. CDR3 coding DNA: TGTGCCAGCAGTTTGGGCAAGACCTACGAGCAGTACTTC.